This note documents a single T cell receptor beta chain sequence. The CDR3 loop spans 13 amino acids. In germline, CDR1 is LGHNT, CDR2 FRNRAP. The ends were cut back, 3 bases at V and 10 bases at J, with 13 bases in the middle. TCRdb's table, derived via immunoSEQ multiplex PCR, lists solely in-frame clones and lacks some. The sample includes 30,000 to 35,000 clones, around 83% of them seen just once. The data originate from a study of T cells in narcolepsy. The genes are TRBV12-5 and TRBJ1-5; D might be TRBD1 (5 bases). The sequence was obtained from a human donor with narcolepsy. Sample: CD45RA- memory CD4+ T cells from PBMCs. In DNA, the CDR3 is TGTGCTAGTGGTTTCGGGGGACCTAATCCCCAGCATTTT. Protein sequence: CASGFGGPNPQHF.